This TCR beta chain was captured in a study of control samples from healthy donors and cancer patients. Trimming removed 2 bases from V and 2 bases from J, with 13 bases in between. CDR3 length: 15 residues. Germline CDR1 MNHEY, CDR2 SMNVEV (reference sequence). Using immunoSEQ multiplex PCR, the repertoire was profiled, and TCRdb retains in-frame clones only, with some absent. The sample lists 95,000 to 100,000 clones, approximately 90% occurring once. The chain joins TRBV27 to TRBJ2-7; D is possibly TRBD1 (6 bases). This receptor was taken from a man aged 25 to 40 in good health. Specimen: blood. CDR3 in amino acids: CASSLGPTGPYEQYF. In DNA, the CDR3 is TGTGCCAGCAGTTTAGGCCCAACAGGGCCCTACGAGCAGTACTTC.